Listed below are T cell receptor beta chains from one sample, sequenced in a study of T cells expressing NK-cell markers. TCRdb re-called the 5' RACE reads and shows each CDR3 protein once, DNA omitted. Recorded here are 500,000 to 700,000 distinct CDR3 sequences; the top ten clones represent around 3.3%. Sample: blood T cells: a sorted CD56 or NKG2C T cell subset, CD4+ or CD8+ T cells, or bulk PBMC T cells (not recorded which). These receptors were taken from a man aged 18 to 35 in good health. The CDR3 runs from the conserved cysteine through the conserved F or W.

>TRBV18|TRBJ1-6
CASSPSYGNSPLHF
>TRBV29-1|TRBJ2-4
CSVGQGATSFQYF
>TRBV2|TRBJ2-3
CASSVDSRGTDTQYF
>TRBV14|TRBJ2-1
CASSQVTGRNEQFF
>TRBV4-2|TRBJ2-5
CASSQEEGSGETQYF
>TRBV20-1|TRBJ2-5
CSARGGDAGETQYF
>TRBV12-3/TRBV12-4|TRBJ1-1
CASSSNREAFF
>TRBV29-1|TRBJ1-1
CSASEMNTEAFF
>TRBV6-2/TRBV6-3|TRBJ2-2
CASHPAPGELFF
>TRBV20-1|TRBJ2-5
CSAVDGAVNGLVQETQYF